Shown below are 26 T cell receptor beta chains from a single sample sequenced in a study of cytomegalovirus exposure and HLA in healthy donors. The PCR had 60 Vbeta and 13 Jbeta primers. Repertoires were generated with immunoSEQ multiplex PCR, while TCRdb's copy carries only in-frame clones and drops some. The table has some 160,000 clones, around 84% seen once. The material sequenced was PBMCs. Receptors were obtained from a man in his thirties or forties in good health and CMV-seropositive.

The genes are TRBV7-9 and TRBJ1-1; no clear D. Germline CDR1 SEHNR, CDR2 FQNEAQ (reference sequence). V lost 3 bases to trimming and J lost 2 bases, with 7 bases between them. CDR3 length: 13 amino acids. CDR3 in amino acids: CASSFSENTEAFF. In nucleotides, the CDR3 is TGTGCCAGCAGCTTCAGCGAAAACACTGAAGCTTTCTTT.

This sequence joins TRBV13 and TRBJ2-3; 7 nucleotides match TRBD1. Trimming removed 4 bases from V and 4 bases from J; junction bases left unmatched: 8. The CDR3 spans 15 residues. CDR1 is PRHDT and CDR2 is FYEKMQ in the germline V gene (reference sequence). The CDR3 DNA reads as TGTGCCAGCAGCTCGTCCCGGGACAGCCCAGATACGCAGTATTTT. Its protein product is CASSSSRDSPDTQYF.

This sequence joins TRBV5-1 and TRBJ2-5; 10 bases fit TRBD2. This CDR3 has 15 residues. J was trimmed by 5 bases and V by 6 bases; bases with no gene match: 10. Germline V gives CDR1 SGHRS, CDR2 YFSETQ. The CDR3 nucleotides are TGCGCCAGCAACTCCATAGCGGGAGGTCAGGAGACCCAGTACTTC. It specifies CASNSIAGGQETQYF.

V is TRBV7-3 and J is TRBJ2-3; 10 bases fit TRBD2. CDR1 and CDR2 (germline): SGHTA, FQGTGA. The CDR3 contains 15 residues. Germline trimming cut 2 bases from V and 3 bases from J; bases unmatched to any gene: 2. The CDR3 DNA sequence: TGTGCCAGCAGCTTACAAGCGGGAGGGACAGATACGCAGTATTTT. This codes for CASSLQAGGTDTQYF.

The J gene is TRBJ1-2, the V gene TRBV9; the D is unclear. Per germline, CDR1 SGDLS and CDR2 YYNGEE. Trimming took 0 bases from V and 4 from J, leaving 7 bases between them. The CDR3 is 13 residues long. The CDR3 loop is CASSVGPGYGYTF. The CDR3 region has the DNA TGTGCCAGCAGCGTAGGGCCAGGCTATGGCTACACCTTC.

The CDR3 bases are TGTGCCAGCAGCCTGTATGGGGGGGAGACCCAGTACTTC. Its translation is CASSLYGGETQYF. This sequence joins TRBV11-3 and TRBJ2-5; possibly TRBD2 for D (6 bases). The CDR3 has 13 residues. Germline V lookup: CDR1 SGHNT, CDR2 YENEEA. V lost 5 bases, J lost 5 bases, and 12 bases lay in between.

The chain couples TRBV5-5 to TRBJ2-7; TRBD2 matches 9 bases. CDR1 and CDR2 from the germline V gene are SGHKS and YYEKEE (reference sequence). The CDR3 runs to 14 residues. The V and J ends lost 4 bases and 4 bases, in that order; junction bases with no gene match: 6. The CDR3 DNA is TGTGCCAGCAGCCTAGGACTAGCGCAGTACGAGCAGTACTTC. Its protein is CASSLGLAQYEQYF.

The CDR3 DNA reads TGCGCCAGCAGCTTGATGGACGGGAGGGCCCTCACAGATACGCAGTATTTT. Protein product: CASSLMDGRALTDTQYF. The rearrangement uses TRBV5-1 and TRBJ2-3; 8 nucleotides agree with TRBD2. The CDR3 runs to 17 residues. Germline V gene lookup returns CDR1 SGHRS and CDR2 YFSETQ. V dropped 1 base and J dropped 2; count of bases not matched to a gene: 9.

V gene TRBV7-2 combines with J gene TRBJ2-5, with TRBD1 identical over 8 bases. CDR3 length: 16 residues. V lost 5 bases and J lost 5; bases outside the gene matches: 13. CDR1 and CDR2 (germline): SGHTA, FQGNSA. The DNA for the CDR3 is TGTGCCAGCAGCCCCCGGACAGGGCGAAATCTGGAGACCCAGTACTTC. Protein product: CASSPRTGRNLETQYF.

The V call is TRBV4-2, the J call TRBJ2-2; 12 bases map to TRBD2. The CDR3 spans 17 residues. Germline V gene data show CDR1 as LGHNA and CDR2 as YNFKEQ. V lost 5 bases to trimming and J lost 7 bases; unmatched junction nucleotides: 11. The CDR3 is CASSTGLAGHKVGELFF. The DNA of the CDR3 is TGTGCCAGCAGCACTGGACTAGCGGGACACAAGGTCGGGGAGCTGTTTTTT.

This chain uses TRBV4-1 with TRBJ2-7; 8 bases match TRBD1. This CDR3 has 14 amino acids. The germline CDR1 and CDR2 sequences are MGHRA and YSYEKL. Trimming removed 1 base from V and 2 bases from J; junction bases left unmatched: 1. In DNA, the CDR3 is TGCGCCAGCAGCCAAGGACAGGGGACCTACGAGCAGTACTTC. Translating gives CASSQGQGTYEQYF.

This chain's CDR3 is CASSSGQGARGYTF. As DNA, the CDR3 is TGTGCCAGCAGCTCGGGACAGGGGGCGAGGGGCTACACCTTC. The chain recombines TRBV7-9 with TRBJ1-2, with TRBD1 matching 12 bases. After removal of 4 bases from V and 8 bases from J, the junction contained 5 bases not matched to a gene. CDR1 and CDR2 (germline): SEHNR, FQNEAQ (reference sequence). This CDR3 spans 14 amino acids.

This clone was detected a few times. The chain carries TRBV4-3 and TRBJ1-1, with TRBD1 matching over 7 bases. Germline V gives CDR1 LGHNA, CDR2 YSLEER. This CDR3 has 14 residues. After removal of 4 bases from V and 5 bases from J, the junction contained 7 bases not matched to a gene. This CDR3 is CASSRTGEGTEAFF. The CDR3 bases are TGCGCCAGCAGCCGAACAGGGGAAGGTACTGAAGCTTTCTTT.

The chain carries TRBV21-1 and TRBJ1-6; TRBD1 is the table's D call and was not checked against the DNA. TRBV21-1 is reported as a pseudogene. The length of the CDR3 is 16 residues. The CDR3 loop is CASSQIRGTVNSPLHF. CDR3 DNA sequence: TGTGCCAGCAGCCAAATTAGGGGGACAGTCAATTCACCCCTCCACTTT.

The CDR3 here is CASSLGTPLGQPQHF. The CDR3 nucleotides are TGTGCCAGCAGCTTGGGAACACCGCTTGGCCAGCCCCAGCATTTT. The chain is built from TRBV5-6 and TRBJ1-5, with D unclear. The CDR3 contains 15 residues. The V gene's germline CDR1 is SGHDT and CDR2 YYEEEE. V shed 0 bases and J shed 7 bases, with 14 bases lying between them. Based on the CDR3 plus reference TRBV5-6 and TRBJ1-5, the full variable domain is DAGVTQSPTHLIKTRGQQVTLRCSPKSGHDTVSWYQQALGQGPQFIFQYYEEEERQRGNFPDRFSGHQFPNYSSELNVNALLLGDSALYLCASSLGTPLGQPQHFGDGTRLSIL.

V and J are TRBV4-1 and TRBJ2-6; D unclear. V was trimmed by 1 base and J by 0 bases, leaving 10 bases between them. The CDR3 is 17 amino acids. CDR1 MGHRA and CDR2 YSYEKL come from the germline V gene. CDR3 DNA: TGCGCCAGCAGCCAAGTCACGAGAAGCTCTGGGGCCAACGTCCTGACTTTC. It yields the protein CASSQVTRSSGANVLTF.

V gene TRBV7-2 combines with J gene TRBJ1-4, with 9 bases matching TRBD1. J gave up 8 bases and V 4 bases, and 8 bases lay outside the gene matches. The CDR3 is made up of 15 amino acids. Germline V gene sequence: CDR1 SGHTA, CDR2 FQGNSA. In DNA form, the CDR3 reads TGTGCCAGCAGCTCCACAGGGGGCGGGCGGGAAAAACTGTTTTTT. Translated, it gives CASSSTGGGREKLFF.

The V and J genes are TRBV11-2 and TRBJ1-3; the D is unclear. This CDR3 spans 14 amino acids. Between the trimmed V and J ends, which lost 7 bases and 2 bases, there was a span of 12 bases. Germline V CDR1 and CDR2: SGHAT, FQNNGV. CDR3 sequence: CASNYLSPGNTIYF. DNA of the CDR3: TGTGCCAGCAACTACTTGAGCCCTGGAAACACCATATATTTT.

CDR3 sequence (DNA): TGCGCCAGCAGCTTAGGACAGGGGGCATATGGCTACACCTTC. Protein sequence: CASSLGQGAYGYTF. This chain joins TRBV5-1 and TRBJ1-2; the match to TRBD1 covers 11 bases. The CDR3 spans 14 residues. Germline lookup yields CDR1 SGHRS and CDR2 YFSETQ. Trimming took 2 bases from V and 5 from J; bases not matched to a gene: 2.

The chain joins TRBV6-5 to TRBJ1-2; D is unclear. The germline CDR1 and CDR2 sequences are MNHEY and SVGAGI. The CDR3 length is 13 residues. V was clipped by 0 bases and J by 6 bases, with 8 bases between them. The CDR3 reads CASSYSPGDGYTF. The CDR3 DNA follows: TGTGCCAGCAGTTACTCCCCCGGGGATGGCTACACCTTC.

This clone was picked up one time. This rearrangement joins TRBV5-4 to TRBJ2-2; tentative D call: TRBD1 (5 bases). The V gene's germline CDR1 is SGHNT and CDR2 YYREEE (reference sequence). The CDR3 totals 15 residues. V was pared by 0 bases and J by 1 base, with 7 bases between. CDR3 protein: CASSLGGRNTGELFF. The CDR3 DNA is TGTGCCAGCAGCTTGGGGGGCAGGAACACCGGGGAGCTGTTTTTT.

This rearrangement joins TRBV18 to TRBJ2-1; 8 nucleotides align to TRBD2. The germline V gene encodes CDR1 KGHSH and CDR2 LQKENI. This CDR3 is built from 17 residues. J gave up 4 bases and V 3 bases, and 11 bases lay outside the gene matches. CDR3 in amino acids: CASSPQTAGVEYNEQFF. The DNA for the CDR3 is TGTGCCAGCTCACCCCAGACAGCGGGGGTGGAGTACAATGAGCAGTTCTTC.

The chain combines TRBV11-3 with TRBJ2-1; possible D gene TRBD2, 6 bases. The CDR3 extends over 14 amino acids. Trimming cost V 5 bases and J 3 bases, with 11 bases left between them. CDR1 SGHNT and CDR2 YENEEA come from the germline V gene. CDR3 sequence reads: CASSRGLNYNEQFF. DNA for the CDR3: TGTGCCAGCAGCCGCGGACTAAACTACAATGAGCAGTTCTTC.

The chain links TRBV5-1 to TRBJ2-5; 8 nucleotides match TRBD2. Germline V gene data show CDR1 as SGHRS and CDR2 as YFSETQ. The CDR3 is 16 residues long. The V gene end was trimmed by 3 bases and the J gene end by 0 bases; junction bases not matched to a gene: 7. The CDR3 sequence is CASSYLAGPYQETQYF. The CDR3 DNA reads as TGCGCCAGCAGCTACTTAGCGGGACCGTACCAAGAGACCCAGTACTTC.

This rearrangement joins TRBV6-5 to TRBJ1-2, with 8 positions matching TRBD1. The CDR3 consists of 14 residues. Germline loops: CDR1 MNHEY, CDR2 SVGAGI. J lost 8 bases, V lost 5 bases, and 10 bases had no gene match. The CDR3 DNA reads as TGTGCCAGCAGTCCTCGACAGGGGAGGTTGGGCTACACCTTC. As protein: CASSPRQGRLGYTF.

This chain uses TRBV2 with TRBJ2-1, with 12 bases matching TRBD2. V trimming: 6 bases; J trimming: 8 bases; junction bases outside the gene matches: 8. The CDR3 extends over 15 amino acids. The germline V gene encodes CDR1 SNHLY and CDR2 FYNNEI. The CDR3 spells CASSLRASGGDEQFF. The CDR3 DNA sequence: TGTGCCAGCAGCCTTCGGGCTAGCGGGGGGGATGAGCAGTTCTTC. Full variable domain (missing parts from reference TRBV2 and TRBJ2-1): EPEVTQTPSHQVTQMGQEVILRCVPISNHLYFYWYRQILGQKVEFLVSFYNNEISEKSEIFDDQFSVERPDGSNFTLKIRSTKLEDSAMYFCASSLRASGGDEQFFGPGTRLTVL.